One and the same sample provided the 15 T cell receptor beta chains below, sequenced in a study of regulatory T cells in long-lasting Graves disease. Time point reported: persistent/refractory GD, antithyroid drugs over 5 years with positive TRAb. PBMCs were the source of the RNA used for TCR sequencing. CDR3-region Arm-PCR and iRepertoire HTBI primers produced the TCR beta libraries. Using its own MiXCR run on the multiplex PCR reads, TCRdb lists one record per CDR3 protein. In the table there are about 460,000 distinct CDR3 sequences, roughly 23% of which are singletons. The sample in question was peripheral blood mononuclear cells (PBMCs), obtained when the disease was refractory, from a patient treated with antithyroid drugs. These receptors originate from a female donor with Graves disease.

This clonotype was found many times. The chain uses TRBV12-3 or TRBV12-4 and TRBJ1-1, with 8 bases that match TRBD1. The CDR3 runs 13 residues. V trimming: 3 bases; J trimming: 11 bases; junction bases outside the gene matches: 8. The CDR3 protein is CASSFQEQGEAFF. DNA for the CDR3: TGTGCCAGCAGTTTTCAGGAACAGGGGGAGGCTTTCTTT.

The gene calls are TRBV18 and TRBJ1-1; no reliable D call. Per germline, CDR1 KGHSH and CDR2 LQKENI. V was cut by 5 bases and J by 1 base, with 11 bases left in between. There are 14 residues in the CDR3. CDR3 residues: CASSTQDGNTEAFF. The DNA for the CDR3 is TGTGCCAGCTCAACCCAGGACGGGAACACTGAAGCTTTCTTT.

The V gene is TRBV3-1, the J gene TRBJ1-5, with D possibly being TRBD1 (6 bases). Germline CDR1 is LGHDT and CDR2 is YNNKEL (reference sequence). Between the trimmed V and J ends, which lost 0 bases and 7 bases, there was a span of 10 bases. The CDR3 consists of 14 residues. CDR3 protein: CASSQDGGGQPQHF. The CDR3 DNA reads as TGTGCCAGCAGCCAAGATGGGGGGGGCCAGCCCCAGCATTTT. Variable domain in full (rest from reference TRBV3-1 and TRBJ1-5): DTAVSQTPKYLVTQMGNDKSIKCEQNLGHDTMYWYKQDSKKFLKIMFSYNNKELIINETVPNRFSPKSPDKAHLNLHINSLELGDSAVYFCASSQDGGGQPQHFGDGTRLSIL.

The chain uses TRBV5-5 and TRBJ1-1; 7 bases are shared with TRBD1. The V gene end was trimmed by 5 bases and the J gene end by 8 bases; junction bases not matched to a gene: 15. The length of the CDR3 is 15 residues. From germline, CDR1 is SGHKS and CDR2 YYEKEE (reference sequence). The CDR3 sequence: CASRPSPDRVGEAFF. In DNA, the CDR3 is TGTGCCAGCAGACCTAGTCCTGACAGGGTTGGCGAAGCTTTCTTT.

This clonotype occurred once. This may be a read error: a much more frequent sequence differs by one nucleotide. The DNA for the CDR3 is TGTGCCAGCACCCCGAACCTCTCTGGAAACACCATATATTTT. It yields the protein CASTPNLSGNTIYF. The rearrangement joins TRBV11-2 to TRBJ1-3; D gene uncertain. The V end lost 7 bases, the J end lost 0 bases, and 10 bases lay between the germline ends. This CDR3 has 14 amino acids. Germline V gene lookup returns CDR1 SGHAT and CDR2 FQNNGV.

At least ten counts were recorded for this clonotype. With a much larger clone just one base away, this may be a read error. The chain employs TRBV28 and TRBJ2-7, with no clear D. CDR3 length equals 12 residues. Trimming pared 2 bases from V and 3 bases from J, leaving 5 bases between. CDR1 is MDHEN and CDR2 is SYDVKM in the germline V gene. In DNA form, the CDR3 reads TGTGCCAGCAGTTTAGAGGTCTACGAGCAGTACTTC. Translated: CASSLEVYEQYF.

The rearrangement links TRBV20-1 to TRBJ2-5; D possibly uses TRBD1 or TRBD2 (5 bases each). Trimming took 6 bases from V and 2 from J, leaving 19 bases between them. Germline CDR1 and CDR2: DFQATT and SNEGSKA (reference sequence). The CDR3 spans 15 residues. The CDR3 coding sequence is TGCAGTGCCTCCCTCCCGGGGCTCGGGCAAGAGACCCAGTACTTC. It encodes CSASLPGLGQETQYF.

Regarding this clonotype: A read error may explain this, as a much larger clone is one base away. The chain couples TRBV7-8 to TRBJ2-7; TRBD2 aligns across 10 bases. The CDR3 totals 14 residues. The ends lost 6 bases at V and 5 bases at J; junction bases unmatched: 7. Germline CDR1 SGHVS, CDR2 FQNEAQ. This CDR3 is CASSGPSGSDEQYF. Here the CDR3 DNA reads TGTGCCAGCAGTGGGCCTAGCGGGAGTGACGAGCAGTACTTC.

This clonotype showed up just a few times. The chain carries TRBV5-1 and TRBJ1-4; D is possibly TRBD1 (5 bases). The CDR3 has 16 amino acids. Germline lookup yields CDR1 SGHRS and CDR2 YFSETQ. Trimming took off 0 bases at V and 4 bases at J, with 13 bases between the two ends. The CDR3 nucleotides are TGCGCCAGCAGCTTGGCCCGTCGGGGGGATAATGAAAAACTGTTTTTT. Encoded protein: CASSLARRGDNEKLFF.

This clonotype appeared a few times. The rearrangement uses TRBV20-1 and TRBJ2-1; no definite D call. The CDR3 covers 13 residues. Trimming took 0 bases from V and 5 from J, leaving 8 bases between them. CDR1 and CDR2 from the germline V gene are DFQATT and SNEGSKA (reference sequence). The CDR3 loop reads CSARDSRNNEQFF. The CDR3 nucleotides read TGCAGTGCTAGAGATTCAAGAAACAATGAGCAGTTCTTC.

The chain recombines TRBV28 with TRBJ1-1; no clear D gene. Germline V gene data show CDR1 as MDHEN and CDR2 as SYDVKM. The CDR3 sequence is 13 residues long. Trimming pared 5 bases from V and 6 bases from J, leaving 13 bases between. CDR3 DNA sequence: TGTGCCAGCAGTCTCCCGGGGTCCCCTGAAGCTTTCTTT. It specifies CASSLPGSPEAFF.

The rearrangement joins TRBV4-1 to TRBJ1-2, with D perhaps matching TRBD1 (5 bases). Trimming shortened V by 0 bases and J by 3 bases, and 11 bases separated the two germline ends. CDR1 is MGHRA, CDR2 YSYEKL, per germline. The CDR3 spans 15 residues. CDR3 bases: TGCGCCAGCAGCCAAGAAAGTGGCAGGGACTATGGCTACACCTTC. Its translation: CASSQESGRDYGYTF.

The rearrangement links TRBV30 to TRBJ2-5; either TRBD1 or TRBD2 may supply D (6 bases each). V shed 5 bases and J shed 5 bases, with 15 bases lying between them. This CDR3 contains 13 residues. CDR1 is GTSNPN and CDR2 is SVGIG in the germline V gene (reference sequence). CDR3 nucleotides: TGTGCCTGGGGAAGGGGGGATCGGGAGACCCAGTACTTC. Amino acids: CAWGRGDRETQYF.

This clonotype has at least ten counts. The chain carries TRBV7-2 and TRBJ2-2, with D possibly being TRBD2 (5 bases). V was trimmed by 1 base and J by 1 base, leaving 7 bases between them. Germline V gene sequence: CDR1 SGHTA, CDR2 FQGNSA. The CDR3 consists of 15 residues. CDR3 DNA: TGTGCCAGCAGCTTAGTCCGGGGGAACACCGGGGAGCTGTTTTTT. Amino acid sequence: CASSLVRGNTGELFF.

A few counts support this clonotype. The chain employs TRBV7-9 and TRBJ2-7; D uncertain. Germline CDR1 reads SEHNR; CDR2 reads FQNEAQ (reference sequence). The CDR3 has 13 residues. The V and J ends lost 2 bases and 2 bases respectively, with 7 bases between them. CDR3 residues: CASSLSVTYEQYF. DNA for the CDR3: TGTGCCAGCAGCTTATCGGTCACCTACGAGCAGTACTTC.